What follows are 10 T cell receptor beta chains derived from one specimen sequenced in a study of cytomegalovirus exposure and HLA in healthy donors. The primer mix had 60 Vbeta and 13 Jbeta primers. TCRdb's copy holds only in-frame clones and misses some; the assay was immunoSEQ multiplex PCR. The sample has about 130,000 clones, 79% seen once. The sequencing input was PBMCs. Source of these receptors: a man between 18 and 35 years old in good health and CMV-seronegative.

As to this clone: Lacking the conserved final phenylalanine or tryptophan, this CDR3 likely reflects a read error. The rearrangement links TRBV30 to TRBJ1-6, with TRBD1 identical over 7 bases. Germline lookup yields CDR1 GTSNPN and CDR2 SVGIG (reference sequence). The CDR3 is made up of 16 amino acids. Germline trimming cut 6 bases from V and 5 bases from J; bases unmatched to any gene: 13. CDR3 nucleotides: TGTGCCTGCTTCCCTGGGGACAGACGAAATAATTCACCCCTCCACCTT. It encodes CACFPGDRRNNSPLHL.

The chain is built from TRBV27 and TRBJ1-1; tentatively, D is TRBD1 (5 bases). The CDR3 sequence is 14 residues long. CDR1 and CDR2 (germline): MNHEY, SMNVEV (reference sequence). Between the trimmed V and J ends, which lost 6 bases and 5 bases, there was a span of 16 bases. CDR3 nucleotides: TGTGCCAGCAGGAGTACCGCGGGGGGGACTGAAGCTTTCTTT. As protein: CASRSTAGGTEAFF.

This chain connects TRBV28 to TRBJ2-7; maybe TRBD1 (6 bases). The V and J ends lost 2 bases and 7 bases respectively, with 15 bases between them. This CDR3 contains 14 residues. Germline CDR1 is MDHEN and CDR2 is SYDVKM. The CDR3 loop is CASSLPHREWEQYF. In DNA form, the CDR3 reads TGTGCCAGCAGTTTACCTCACAGGGAATGGGAGCAGTACTTC.

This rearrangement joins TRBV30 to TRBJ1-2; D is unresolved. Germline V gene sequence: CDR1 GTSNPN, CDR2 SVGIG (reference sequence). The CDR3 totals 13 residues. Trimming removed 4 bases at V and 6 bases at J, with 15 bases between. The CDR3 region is CAWMGRVRNGYTF. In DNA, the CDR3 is TGTGCCTGGATGGGGAGGGTTAGGAATGGCTACACCTTC.

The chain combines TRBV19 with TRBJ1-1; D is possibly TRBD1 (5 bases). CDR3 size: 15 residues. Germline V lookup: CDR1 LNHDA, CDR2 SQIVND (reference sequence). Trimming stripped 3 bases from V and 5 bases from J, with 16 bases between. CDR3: CASSISTGGVTEAFF. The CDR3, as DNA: TGTGCCAGTAGTATTTCAACGGGAGGGGTAACTGAAGCTTTCTTT. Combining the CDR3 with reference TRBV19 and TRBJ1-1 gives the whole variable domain DGGITQSPKYLFRKEGQNVTLSCEQNLNHDAMYWYRQDPGQGLRLIYYSQIVNDFQKGDIAEGYSVSREKKESFPLTVTSAQKNPTAFYLCASSISTGGVTEAFFGQGTRLTVV.

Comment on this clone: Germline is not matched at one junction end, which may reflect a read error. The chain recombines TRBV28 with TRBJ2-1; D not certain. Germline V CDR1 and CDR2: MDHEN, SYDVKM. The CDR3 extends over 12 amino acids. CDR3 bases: TGTGCCAGCAGCTCCTCCTTCAATGAGCAGTTCTTC. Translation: CASSSSFNEQFF.

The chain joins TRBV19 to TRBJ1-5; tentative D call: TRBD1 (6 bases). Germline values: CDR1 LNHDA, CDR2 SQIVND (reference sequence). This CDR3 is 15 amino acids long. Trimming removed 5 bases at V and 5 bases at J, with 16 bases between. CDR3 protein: CASSPDRGGDQPQHF. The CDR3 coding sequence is TGTGCCAGTAGTCCCGATAGAGGGGGTGATCAGCCCCAGCATTTT.

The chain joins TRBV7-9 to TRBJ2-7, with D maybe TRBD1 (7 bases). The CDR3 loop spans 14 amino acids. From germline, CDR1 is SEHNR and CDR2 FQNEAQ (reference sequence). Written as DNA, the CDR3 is TGTTCCAGCAGCCAGGGGGGCGGGAAGTACGAGCAGTACGTC. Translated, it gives CSSSQGGGKYEQYV.

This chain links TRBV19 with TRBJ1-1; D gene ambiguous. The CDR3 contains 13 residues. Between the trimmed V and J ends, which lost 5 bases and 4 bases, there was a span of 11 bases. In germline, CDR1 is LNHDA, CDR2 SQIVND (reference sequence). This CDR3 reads CASSWWQTTEAFF. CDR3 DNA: TGTGCCAGTAGTTGGTGGCAAACCACTGAAGCTTTCTTT.

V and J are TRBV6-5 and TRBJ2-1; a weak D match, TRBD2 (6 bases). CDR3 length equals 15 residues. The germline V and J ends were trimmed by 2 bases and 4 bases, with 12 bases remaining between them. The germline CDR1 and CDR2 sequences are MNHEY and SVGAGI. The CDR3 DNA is TGTGCCAGCAGTTACAGGTCGGGAGTTTACAATGAGCAGTTCTTC. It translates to CASSYRSGVYNEQFF.